The 5 T cell receptor beta chains in this list originate from one sample, sequenced in a study of monozygotic twins with inflammatory bowel disease. TCRdb derives one entry per CDR3 protein from the 5' RACE reads, leaving out DNA. The listing records over 90,000 distinct CDR3 sequences. The sample was blood. All receptors derive from a human donor with ulcerative colitis or Crohn's disease, or a healthy co-twin of an affected twin (not recorded which).

The V call is TRBV10-3, the J call TRBJ2-5. Germline CDR1 ENHRY, CDR2 SYGVKD. CDR3 size: 13 residues. The CDR3 protein is CAISENYQETQYF.

The chain has TRBV28 and TRBJ2-1; TCRdb picks TRBD2, but there is no DNA to check that call. Germline loops: CDR1 MDHEN, CDR2 SYDVKM. This CDR3 has 16 amino acids. CDR3 residues: CASSFWASGDYNEQFF.

This chain joins TRBV28 and TRBJ1-6. The CDR3 spans 12 residues. CDR1 is MDHEN, CDR2 SYDVKM, per germline. The CDR3 sequence: CASRIANSPLHF.

The chain carries TRBV6-1 and TRBJ2-7; checking the TCRdb D call of TRBD1 is not possible without DNA. CDR3 length: 16 amino acids. Germline V gene lookup returns CDR1 MNHNS and CDR2 SASEGT. Here the CDR3 reads CASSRTPDYPSYEQYF.

The V gene is TRBV20-1, the J gene TRBJ2-7; the D gene TCRdb calls, TRBD2, cannot be checked with no DNA. Germline CDR1 is DFQATT and CDR2 is SNEGSKA (reference sequence). The CDR3 is 14 amino acids. CDR3 amino acids: CSATPGATSVEQYF.